Below, one TCR beta chain is given with its context. The record originates from a study of blood T cell repertoires in COVID-19. As for the study in general: COVID-19 samples collected from the United States, Italy and Spain covered acute and convalescent phases. PBMCs, B-cell-depleted T cells, or T cells provided the cDNA or gDNA that made up the material.

Original methodology: Nucleated cell counts were estimated from reference gene primer amplification. Measured with immunoSEQ multiplex PCR; TCRdb has only the in-frame clones, and not every one. The DNA was the basis for D and trimming; V, J and clone size are from that table. The sample consists of 180,000 or so clones, 80% to 90% of them appearing once. This clonotype was obtained from a man in his fifties or sixties with acute or convalescent COVID-19. The sequencing sample was made of peripheral blood.

The CDR3 nucleotides are TGTGCCAGCAGCTTGGACCTAAAGAGTTATGGCTACACCTTC. It translates to CASSLDLKSYGYTF. The gene calls are TRBV5-6 and TRBJ1-2; D gene ambiguous. The CDR3 runs 14 residues. From germline, CDR1 is SGHDT and CDR2 YYEEEE. Trimming took off 0 bases at V and 5 bases at J, with 11 bases between the two ends.